Listed here are 17 T cell receptor beta chains from one sample, sequenced in a study of cytomegalovirus exposure and HLA in healthy donors (dated 2017 in TCRdb). Library method: the immunoSEQ multiplex PCR assay. As stored in TCRdb, this immuneACCESS dataset retains in-frame rearrangements with V and J assigned. A fraction of the clones does not appear; measured against another copy, unresolved V genes explain less than half of the discrepancy, and the remainder lacks a known reason. The sample yields a few hundred thousand clones; roughly 85% were counted once. Clones ranked in the top ten supply over 0.75% of the sample. Sequenced sample: PBMCs. These receptors were collected from a woman in her late teens or twenties in good health and CMV-seronegative.

The J gene is TRBJ2-3, the V gene TRBV29-1; 12 nucleotides line up with TRBD2. The germline V gene has CDR1 SQVTM and CDR2 ANQGSEA. The V and J ends lost 7 bases and 3 bases, in that order; junction bases with no gene match: 2. This CDR3 is 13 amino acids long. The CDR3 loop is CSGGLAGTDTQYF. As DNA, the CDR3 is TGCAGCGGAGGACTAGCGGGGACAGATACGCAGTATTTT.

The V gene is TRBV6-5, the J gene TRBJ2-5, with D possibly matching TRBD2 (6 bases). Germline V gives CDR1 MNHEY, CDR2 SVGAGI. The CDR3 sequence is 14 residues long. The germline V and J ends were trimmed by 2 bases and 3 bases, with 10 bases remaining between them. In nucleotides, the CDR3 is TGTGCCAGCAGTTACGGGACTTCCGAAGAGACCCAGTACTTC. Its translation is CASSYGTSEETQYF.

The chain combines TRBV28 with TRBJ2-7; possibly TRBD1 for D (6 bases). CDR3 length: 14 residues. Per germline, CDR1 MDHEN and CDR2 SYDVKM. V was clipped by 6 bases and J by 3 bases, with 15 bases between them. The CDR3 region is CASRQGQGYYEQYF. In DNA form, the CDR3 reads TGTGCCAGCAGACAGGGTCAGGGTTACTACGAGCAGTACTTC.

V gene TRBV28 combines with J gene TRBJ2-1; 7 nucleotides agree with TRBD2. The V and J ends lost 5 bases and 5 bases, in that order; junction bases with no gene match: 9. In germline, CDR1 is MDHEN, CDR2 SYDVKM. The CDR3 covers 15 residues. CDR3 nucleotides: TGTGCCAGCAGTCGAGGTCAGGGAGGGGACAATGAGCAGTTCTTC. Translated: CASSRGQGGDNEQFF.

The rearrangement links TRBV6-6 to TRBJ1-2, with 7 bases fitting TRBD1. Germline CDR1 MNHNY, CDR2 SVGAGI (reference sequence). The ends lost 2 bases at V and 6 bases at J; junction bases unmatched: 3. The CDR3 covers 13 residues. CDR3 sequence: CASSYAGGNGYTF. The CDR3 DNA follows: TGTGCCAGCAGTTACGCAGGGGGGAATGGCTACACCTTC.

This clone was counted between two and nine times. The chain recombines TRBV6-5 with TRBJ2-7, with D possibly TRBD1 on 5 matching bases. Germline V lookup: CDR1 MNHEY, CDR2 SVGAGI. Trimming took off 5 bases at V and 0 bases at J, with 11 bases between the two ends. The length of the CDR3 is 14 residues. The CDR3, as DNA: TGTGCCAGCAGTCGTACAGGTAGCTCCTACGAGCAGTACTTC. This codes for CASSRTGSSYEQYF.

The chain's CDR3 is CASSEWGVSYNEQFF. CDR3 nucleotides: TGTGCCAGCAGTGAATGGGGAGTCTCCTACAATGAGCAGTTCTTC. This chain links TRBV6-1 with TRBJ2-1; D perhaps matches TRBD2 (5 bases). This CDR3 is built from 15 residues. V was trimmed by 2 bases and J by 0 bases, leaving 8 bases between them. Germline CDR1 and CDR2: MNHNS and SASEGT.

This chain connects TRBV2 to TRBJ2-1; the match to TRBD2 covers 8 bases. The J segment lost 9 bases and the V segment lost 6 bases, leaving 10 bases of the junction unmatched. The CDR3 extends over 14 amino acids. Germline lookup yields CDR1 SNHLY and CDR2 FYNNEI. DNA of the CDR3: TGTGCCAGCAGCCGGGGGGGGGTCGCTGGTGAGCAGTTCTTC. Encoded protein: CASSRGGVAGEQFF.

The V gene is TRBV9, the J gene TRBJ2-1; TRBD2 agrees at 13 bases. The CDR3 length is 19 residues. CDR1 is SGDLS and CDR2 is YYNGEE in the germline V gene. Unmatched junction bases numbered 15, after V lost 5 bases and J lost 4 bases. CDR3 sequence (DNA): TGTGCCAGCAGTAGTACAGGGGGAGGACTAGCGGGAGTTTACAATGAGCAGTTCTTC. Protein sequence: CASSSTGGGLAGVYNEQFF.

The chain combines TRBV4-1 with TRBJ1-3, with a weak D call TRBD1 (5 bases). Trimming cost V 2 bases and J 2 bases, with 10 bases left between them. Germline V gene data show CDR1 as MGHRA and CDR2 as YSYEKL. The CDR3 has 15 amino acids. The CDR3 loop is CASSQRRGPGNTIYF. The CDR3 DNA reads as TGCGCCAGCAGCCAAAGGCGGGGACCTGGAAACACCATATATTTT.

This clone was counted a few times. Additional DNA sequences in this sample encode the identical CDR3. V is TRBV28 and J is TRBJ2-7; D gene ambiguous. The V and J ends lost 8 bases and 2 bases respectively, with 4 bases between them. The CDR3 is made up of 10 amino acids. The germline V gene encodes CDR1 MDHEN and CDR2 SYDVKM. For the CDR3, the DNA is TGTGCCAGCTCTACCTACGAGCAGTACTTC. As protein: CASSTYEQYF.

The chain uses TRBV19 and TRBJ2-5; the match to TRBD2 covers 10 bases. V lost 5 bases and J lost 8; bases outside the gene matches: 5. The CDR3 loop spans 13 amino acids. Germline V gene data show CDR1 as LNHDA and CDR2 as SQIVND (reference sequence). The CDR3, as DNA: TGTGCCAGTAGTTTGACTAGCGGGCCCACCCAGTACTTC. It specifies CASSLTSGPTQYF.

The chain carries TRBV28 and TRBJ2-2, with 7 nucleotides matching TRBD2. The CDR3 sequence is 16 residues long. Unmatched junction bases numbered 13, after V lost 5 bases and J lost 7 bases. CDR1 and CDR2 from the germline V gene are MDHEN and SYDVKM. CDR3 loop: CASSPREASTIGELFF. The CDR3 nucleotides read TGTGCCAGCAGTCCCCGGGAGGCGAGTACCATCGGGGAGCTGTTTTTT.

V and J are TRBV28 and TRBJ1-1; the D gene is possibly TRBD1 (5 bases). Per the germline V gene, CDR1 is MDHEN and CDR2 is SYDVKM. Trimming left V 6 bases short and J 6 bases short, with 14 bases between. The CDR3 sequence is 13 residues long. The CDR3 protein is CASSPVSGAEAFF. Written as DNA, the CDR3 is TGTGCCAGCAGCCCAGTCTCGGGGGCTGAAGCTTTCTTT.

This clone has only one observation. The same CDR3 also results from other DNA sequences found in this sample. V gene TRBV5-4 combines with J gene TRBJ1-2; D remains ambiguous. V was trimmed by 0 bases and J by 4 bases, leaving 4 bases between them. This CDR3 has 12 amino acids. Germline V gene sequence: CDR1 SGHNT, CDR2 YYREEE (reference sequence). The CDR3 spells CASSLDSYGYTF. The CDR3 DNA reads as TGTGCCAGCAGCTTGGACTCCTATGGCTACACCTTC. Full variable domain (missing parts from reference TRBV5-4 and TRBJ1-2): ETGVTQSPTHLIKTRGQQVTLRCSSQSGHNTVSWYQQALGQGPQFIFQYYREEENGRGNFPPRFSGLQFPNYSSELNVNALELDDSALYLCASSLDSYGYTFGSGTRLTVV.

This sequence joins TRBV28 and TRBJ1-2; the D gene is possibly TRBD1 (5 bases). Between the trimmed V and J ends, which lost 2 bases and 6 bases, there was a span of 10 bases. Germline V gene sequence: CDR1 MDHEN, CDR2 SYDVKM. The CDR3 spans 13 residues. The CDR3 nucleotides are TGTGCCAGCAGTTTAGAAGGGGATCATGGCTACACCTTC. Its protein is CASSLEGDHGYTF.

The chain has TRBV6-5 and TRBJ2-5, with 9 bases aligning to TRBD2. V trimming: 7 bases; J trimming: 10 bases; junction bases outside the gene matches: 13. Germline CDR1 and CDR2: MNHEY and SVGAGI. This CDR3 is built from 14 residues. CDR3 loop: CASTGRGGLRDQYF. The CDR3 DNA sequence: TGTGCCAGCACGGGGCGGGGGGGACTCCGGGACCAGTACTTC.